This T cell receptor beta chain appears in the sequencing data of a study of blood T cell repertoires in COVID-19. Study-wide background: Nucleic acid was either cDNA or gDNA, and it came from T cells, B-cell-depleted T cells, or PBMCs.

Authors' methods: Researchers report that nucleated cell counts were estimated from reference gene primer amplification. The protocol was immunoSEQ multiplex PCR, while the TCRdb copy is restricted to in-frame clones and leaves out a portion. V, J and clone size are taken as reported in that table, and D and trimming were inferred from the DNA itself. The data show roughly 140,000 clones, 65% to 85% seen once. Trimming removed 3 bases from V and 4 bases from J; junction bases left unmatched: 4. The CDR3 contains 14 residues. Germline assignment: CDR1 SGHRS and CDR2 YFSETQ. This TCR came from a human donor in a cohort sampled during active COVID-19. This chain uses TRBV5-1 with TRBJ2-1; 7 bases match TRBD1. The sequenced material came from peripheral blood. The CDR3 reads CASSSDRTYNEQFF. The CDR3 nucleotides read TGCGCCAGCAGCTCGGACAGGACTTACAATGAGCAGTTCTTC.